This TCR beta chain was retrieved from a study of shared clonotypes between healthy human individuals. On the study more broadly: Donors, aged 18 to 49, were a couple of women and a few men. A donor's plate count was three for CD4 naive and three for CD4 memory; CD8 naive had two and CD8 memory one. Study findings and constraints: A handful of donors showed sharing of approximately 5% of naive CD4 clonotypes.

Sequencing was performed with immunoSEQ multiplex PCR; in TCRdb, only in-frame clones are kept and a portion is missing. This table holds millions of clones, about 95% found once. CDR3 length equals 14 residues. Germline loops: CDR1 SGHRS, CDR2 YFSETQ. Between the trimmed V and J ends, which lost 3 bases and 7 bases, there was a span of 17 bases. To note about this clone: Antigen unknown.

Naive CD8 cells lacked CD45RO, underwent positive selection for CCR7 and left out terminally differentiated effector memory CD45RA+ cells. Donors had no recently reported acute infections or vaccinations and were HIV-negative. The origin of this receptor is a man aged 18 to 29 in good health. This chain joins TRBV5-1 and TRBJ2-7; D is perhaps TRBD1 or TRBD2 (5 bases each). Sequenced material: naive CD8+ T cells sorted from blood. CDR3 nucleotides: TGCGCCAGCAGCTCCAGGGAGAACTCCATAGAGCAGTACTTC. Protein sequence: CASSSRENSIEQYF.